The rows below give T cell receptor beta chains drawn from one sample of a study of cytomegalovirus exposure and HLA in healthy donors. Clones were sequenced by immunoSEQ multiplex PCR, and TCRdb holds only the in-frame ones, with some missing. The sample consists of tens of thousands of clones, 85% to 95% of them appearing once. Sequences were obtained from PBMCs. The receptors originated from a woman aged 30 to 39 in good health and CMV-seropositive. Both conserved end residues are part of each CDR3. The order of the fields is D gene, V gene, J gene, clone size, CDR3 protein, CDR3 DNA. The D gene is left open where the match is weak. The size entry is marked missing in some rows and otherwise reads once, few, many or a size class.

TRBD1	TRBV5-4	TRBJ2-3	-	CASSKNTGGLDTQYF	TGTGCCAGCAGCAAGAATACAGGGGGCTTAGATACGCAGTATTTT
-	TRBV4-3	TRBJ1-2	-	CASSQGYNGDPHGYTF	TGCGCCAGCAGCCAGGGGTACAACGGGGATCCTCATGGCTACACCTTC
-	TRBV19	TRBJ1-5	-	CASSMAVYSNQPQHF	TGTGCCAGTAGTATGGCAGTTTATAGCAATCAGCCCCAGCATTTT
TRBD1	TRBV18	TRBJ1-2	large	CASSPGQGLYGYTF	TGTGCCAGCTCACCGGGACAGGGACTTTATGGCTACACCTTC
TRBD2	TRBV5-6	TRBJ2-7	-	CASRVTGGTYEQYF	TGTGCCAGCAGAGTAACGGGAGGGACCTACGAGCAGTACTTC
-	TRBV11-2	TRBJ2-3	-	CASSLRGSSTDTQYF	TGTGCCAGCAGCTTACGGGGTAGTAGCACAGATACGCAGTATTTT
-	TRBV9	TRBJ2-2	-	CASSVVPIQGRNTGELFF	TGTGCCAGCAGCGTAGTCCCCATACAGGGTCGGAACACCGGGGAGCTGTTTTTT
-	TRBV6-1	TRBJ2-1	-	CASSPNRDNEQFF	TGTGCCAGCAGTCCAAACCGAGACAATGAGCAGTTCTTC
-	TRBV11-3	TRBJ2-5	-	CASSLGAGQETQYF	TGTGCCAGCAGCTTAGGAGCAGGGCAAGAGACCCAGTACTTC
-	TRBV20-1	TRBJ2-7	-	CSARGTDEQYF	TGCAGTGCTAGAGGGACAGACGAGCAGTACTTC
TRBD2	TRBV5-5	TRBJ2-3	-	CASSFRTSGSLTDTQYF	TGTGCCAGCAGTTTTCGGACTAGCGGGAGTTTAACAGATACGCAGTATTTT
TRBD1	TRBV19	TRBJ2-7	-	CASSTGITDRDFSYEQYF	TGTGCCAGTAGTACGGGAATAACGGACAGGGACTTCTCCTACGAGCAGTACTTC
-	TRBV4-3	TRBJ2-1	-	CASSQDISSYNEQFF	TGCGCCAGCAGCCAAGATATCAGTTCCTACAATGAGCAGTTCTTC
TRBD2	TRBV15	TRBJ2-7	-	CATSRELWGGSVWYEQYF	TGTGCCACCAGCAGAGAGCTCTGGGGCGGGAGTGTTTGGTACGAGCAGTACTTC
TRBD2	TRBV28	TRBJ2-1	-	CASKLAVYNEQFF	TGTGCCAGCAAACTAGCGGTCTACAATGAGCAGTTCTTC
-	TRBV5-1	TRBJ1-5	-	CASTLGAGQPQHF	TGCGCCAGCACCCTTGGGGCCGGCCAGCCCCAGCATTTT
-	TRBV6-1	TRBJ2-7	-	CASRMGGYEQYF	TGTGCCAGCAGGATGGGGGGCTACGAGCAGTACTTC
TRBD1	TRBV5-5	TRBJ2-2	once	CASSHQGAVVTGELFF	TGTGCCAGCAGCCACCAGGGGGCGGTCGTCACCGGGGAGCTGTTTTTT
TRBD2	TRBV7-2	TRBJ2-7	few	CASSSGLAGGLYEQYF	TGTGCCAGCAGCTCCGGACTAGCGGGAGGGCTCTACGAGCAGTACTTC
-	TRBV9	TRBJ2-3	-	CASSASVWGEDTQYF	TGTGCCAGCAGCGCTAGCGTCTGGGGAGAAGATACGCAGTATTTT
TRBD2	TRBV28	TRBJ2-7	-	CASTLRGGSSYEQYF	TGTGCCAGCACCCTTCGCGGGGGGAGTTCCTACGAGCAGTACTTC
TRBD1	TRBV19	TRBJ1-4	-	CASKAGQVSEKLFF	TGTGCCAGTAAGGCGGGACAGGTCTCTGAAAAACTGTTTTTT
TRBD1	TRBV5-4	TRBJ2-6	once	CASSPQGAGANVLTF	TGTGCCAGCAGCCCACAGGGGGCTGGGGCCAACGTCCTGACTTTC
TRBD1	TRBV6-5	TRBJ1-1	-	CASSYKQGGEAEAFF	TGTGCCAGCAGTTACAAACAGGGGGGGGAAGCTGAAGCTTTCTTT
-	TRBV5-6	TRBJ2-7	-	CASSLSGWGLLGEQYF	TGTGCCAGCAGCTTGAGTGGGTGGGGCCTGTTGGGTGAGCAGTACTTC
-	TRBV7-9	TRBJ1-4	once	CASSPKVQRGRTNEKLFF	TGTGCCAGCAGCCCGAAGGTGCAGAGAGGAAGAACTAATGAAAAACTGTTTTTT
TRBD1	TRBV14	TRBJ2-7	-	CASSHWDRDYEQYF	TGTGCCAGCAGCCACTGGGACAGGGACTACGAGCAGTACTTC
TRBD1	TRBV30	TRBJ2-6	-	CAWSVPGQLSGANVLTF	TGTGCCTGGAGTGTACCGGGACAGCTCTCTGGGGCCAACGTCCTGACTTTC
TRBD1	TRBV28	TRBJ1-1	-	CASSLDRVKTEAFF	TGTGCCAGCAGCCTGGACAGGGTTAAAACTGAAGCTTTCTTT
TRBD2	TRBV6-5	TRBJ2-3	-	CASSYPAGGVDTQYF	TGTGCCAGCAGTTATCCAGCGGGAGGGGTAGATACGCAGTATTTT
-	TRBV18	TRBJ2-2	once	CASSPPSRGITNTGELFF	TGTGCCAGCTCACCACCGTCGAGGGGGATAACGAACACCGGGGAGCTGTTTTTT
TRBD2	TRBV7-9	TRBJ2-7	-	CASSLSAGGPYEQYF	TGTGCCAGCAGCTTAAGCGCGGGAGGGCCCTACGAGCAGTACTTC
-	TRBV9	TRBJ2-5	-	CASSVVTGETQYF	TGTGCCAGCAGCGTAGTTACGGGGGAGACCCAGTACTTC
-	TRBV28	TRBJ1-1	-	CASSFSTNTEAFF	TGTGCCAGCAGTTTTAGTACTAACACTGAAGCTTTCTTT
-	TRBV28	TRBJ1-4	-	CASSLGGEKLFF	TGTGCCAGCAGTTTAGGGGGGGAAAAACTGTTTTTT
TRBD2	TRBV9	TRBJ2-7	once	CASSEGTSGSYEQYF	TGTGCCAGCAGCGAGGGGACTAGCGGATCCTACGAGCAGTACTTC
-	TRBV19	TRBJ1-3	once	CASKPYRSSGNTIYF	TGTGCCAGTAAACCCTATAGGAGCTCTGGAAACACCATATATTTT
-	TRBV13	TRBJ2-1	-	CASSFRGFPYNEQFF	TGTGCCAGCAGCTTCCGGGGTTTTCCCTACAATGAGCAGTTCTTC
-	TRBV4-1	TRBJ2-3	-	CASSQNPGTSTDTQYF	TGCGCCAGCAGCCAAAACCCCGGGACTAGCACAGATACGCAGTATTTT
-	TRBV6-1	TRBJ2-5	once	CASSDMWEPQTQYF	TGTGCCAGCAGTGATATGTGGGAGCCGCAGACCCAGTACTTC
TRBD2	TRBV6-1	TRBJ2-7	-	CASSERGLAGGSASYEQYF	TGTGCCAGCAGTGAAAGGGGACTAGCGGGAGGGTCCGCTTCCTACGAGCAGTACTTC
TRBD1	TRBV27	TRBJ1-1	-	CASSLSGTGNTEAFF	TGTGCCAGCAGTCTGTCCGGGACAGGGAACACTGAAGCTTTCTTT
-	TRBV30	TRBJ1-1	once	CAWQNKKMDSYVNTEAFF	TGTGCCTGGCAAAATAAAAAGATGGACAGCTATGTGAACACTGAAGCTTTCTTT
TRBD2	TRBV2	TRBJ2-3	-	CASSEGYPRGRASGTDTQYF	TGTGCCAGCAGTGAAGGATACCCCCGCGGGAGGGCCTCGGGGACAGATACGCAGTATTTT
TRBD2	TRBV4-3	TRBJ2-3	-	CASSQVYGTSGSRDTQYF	TGCGCCAGCAGCCAAGTCTACGGGACTAGCGGGAGTCGAGATACGCAGTATTTT
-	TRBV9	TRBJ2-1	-	CASSVGLPGHFRDEQFF	TGTGCCAGCAGCGTAGGACTACCAGGTCATTTTAGAGATGAGCAGTTCTTC
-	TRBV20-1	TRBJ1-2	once	CSANRGGGYTF	TGCAGTGCTAACCGGGGGGGTGGCTACACCTTC
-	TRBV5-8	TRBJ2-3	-	CASRQALGTDTQYF	TGTGCCAGCAGGCAAGCTTTGGGCACAGATACGCAGTATTTT
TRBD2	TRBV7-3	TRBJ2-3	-	CASSSSFAGVLDTQYF	TGTGCCAGCAGCTCCTCCTTCGCGGGAGTATTGGATACGCAGTATTTT
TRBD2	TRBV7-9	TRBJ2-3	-	CASSSSGRAVNTDTQYF	TGTGCCAGCAGCTCAAGCGGGAGAGCCGTTAACACAGATACGCAGTATTTT
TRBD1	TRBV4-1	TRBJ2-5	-	CASSHHPTGEETQYF	TGCGCCAGCAGCCACCACCCGACAGGGGAAGAGACCCAGTACTTC
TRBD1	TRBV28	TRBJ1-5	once	CASSPIWPTGSHQPQHF	TGTGCCAGCAGTCCGATATGGCCGACAGGGTCCCATCAGCCCCAGCATTTT
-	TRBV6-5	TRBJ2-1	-	CASSYSGAVQFF	TGTGCCAGCAGTTACTCGGGAGCGGTCCAGTTCTTC